One and the same sample provided the 29 T cell receptor beta chains below, sequenced in a study of cytomegalovirus exposure and HLA in healthy donors. TCRdb's copy holds only in-frame clones and misses some; the assay was immunoSEQ multiplex PCR. The sample shows about 240,000 clones, approximately 87% of them seen only once. The sequenced sample consisted of PBMCs. All receptors come from a man between 18 and 29 years old in good health and CMV-seronegative.

The V gene is TRBV5-4, the J gene TRBJ2-7, with D perhaps matching TRBD1 (8 bases). Germline CDR1 is SGHNT and CDR2 is YYREEE (reference sequence). V lost 2 bases and J lost 5, with 14 bases in between. The CDR3 has 14 residues. CDR3 in amino acids: CASSLGQGGDEQYF. The CDR3 region has the DNA TGTGCCAGCAGCTTAGGACAGGGAGGGGACGAGCAGTACTTC.

The sample holds a few counts of this clone. The gene calls are TRBV28 and TRBJ1-1; 8 bases are shared with TRBD1. Germline V gene sequence: CDR1 MDHEN, CDR2 SYDVKM. The CDR3 is made up of 16 amino acids. Trimming removed 6 bases from V and 0 bases from J; junction bases left unmatched: 9. The CDR3 region has the DNA TGTGCCAGCAGCGGGGACAGGCGATTTATGAACACTGAAGCTTTCTTT. Translation gives CASSGDRRFMNTEAFF.

The V gene is TRBV7-6, the J gene TRBJ1-2, with D perhaps TRBD1 (6 bases). The CDR3 has 16 residues. With 0 bases removed from V and 3 bases from J, the gap between germline ends came to 14 bases. Germline V CDR1 and CDR2: SGHVS, FNYEAQ. The CDR3 region is CASSLAQEGGDYGYTF. CDR3 coding DNA: TGTGCCAGCAGCTTAGCGCAGGAGGGGGGGGACTATGGCTACACCTTC.

V gene TRBV18 combines with J gene TRBJ2-5; 9 bases agree with TRBD2. The V segment lost 0 bases and the J segment 1 base; nucleotides outside the gene matches: 0. This CDR3 contains 15 residues. CDR1 is KGHSH and CDR2 is LQKENI in the germline V gene. Written as DNA, the CDR3 is TGTGCCAGCTCACCACCTAGCGGGGGCCAAGAGACCCAGTACTTC. This codes for CASSPPSGGQETQYF.

The V gene is TRBV2, the J gene TRBJ1-5; TRBD1 aligns across 7 bases. V was pared by 8 bases and J by 4 bases, with 2 bases of the junction left unmatched. The CDR3 consists of 12 residues. Germline CDR1 is SNHLY and CDR2 is FYNNEI. In nucleotides, the CDR3 is TGTGCCAGCCGGGACAGTAATCAGCCCCAGCATTTT. This codes for CASRDSNQPQHF.

This chain joins TRBV18 and TRBJ2-4; 7 nucleotides agree with TRBD1. The CDR3 runs to 15 residues. V lost 3 bases and J lost 5; bases outside the gene matches: 7. Germline V gives CDR1 KGHSH, CDR2 LQKENI. CDR3 bases: TGTGCCAGCTCACCTAGGACAGGCGAAGAAAACATTCAGTACTTC. This gives the protein CASSPRTGEENIQYF.

The chain is built from TRBV4-3 and TRBJ2-5; TRBD1 is a possible D gene (5 bases). Per germline, CDR1 LGHNA and CDR2 YSLEER. This CDR3 comprises 14 residues. V dropped 1 base and J dropped 5 bases, with 11 bases sitting between them. CDR3 sequence reads: CASSQAGWVETQYF. The CDR3 region has the DNA TGCGCCAGCAGCCAAGCAGGGTGGGTGGAGACCCAGTACTTC.

The gene calls are TRBV27 and TRBJ1-5; TRBD1 matches 11 bases. Germline V gives CDR1 MNHEY, CDR2 SMNVEV (reference sequence). Trimming at V came to 4 bases and at J to 8 bases, leaving 1 base not matched to a gene. The CDR3 totals 13 residues. Here the CDR3 DNA reads TGTGCCAGCAGTTGGGGACAGGGGGAGCCCCAGCATTTT. Translating gives CASSWGQGEPQHF.

The rearrangement links TRBV6-5 to TRBJ2-7; D is unresolved. V gave up 3 bases and J gave up 3 bases, with 9 bases separating them. Germline V gene lookup returns CDR1 MNHEY and CDR2 SVGAGI. The CDR3 loop spans 13 amino acids. The CDR3 here is CASSYGVGYEQYF. The CDR3 DNA sequence: TGTGCCAGCAGTTATGGAGTGGGCTACGAGCAGTACTTC.

V is TRBV15 and J is TRBJ2-7; 7 bases agree with TRBD2. CDR1 and CDR2 (germline): LNHNV, YYDKDF (reference sequence). The CDR3 length is 15 residues. V gave up 0 bases and J gave up 4 bases; unmatched junction bases: 6. DNA of the CDR3: TGTGCCACCAGCAGAGACCGGACTAGGATATACGAGCAGTACTTC. It encodes CATSRDRTRIYEQYF.

This chain connects TRBV25-1 to TRBJ2-3; D might be TRBD1 (5 bases). Germline loops: CDR1 MGHDK, CDR2 SYGVNS. The CDR3 runs 13 residues. Trimming took 8 bases from V and 4 from J, leaving 13 bases between them. In DNA form, the CDR3 reads TGTGCCAGCGGCAGGGTAGTCTCAGATACGCAGTATTTT. This encodes CASGRVVSDTQYF.

The chain has TRBV7-9 and TRBJ2-3, with TRBD1 as a possible D gene (5 bases). Trimming stripped 3 bases from V and 4 bases from J, with 11 bases between. There are 14 residues in the CDR3. Germline V gene lookup returns CDR1 SEHNR and CDR2 FQNEAQ (reference sequence). The CDR3 bases are TGTGCCAGCAGCTTTCAGGGCGCCTCAGATACGCAGTATTTT. Translation: CASSFQGASDTQYF. Filled out from reference TRBV7-9 and TRBJ2-3, the complete variable domain reads DTGVSQNPRHKITKRGQNVTFRCDPISEHNRLYWYRQTLGQGPEFLTYFQNEAQLEKSRLLSDRFSAERPKGSFSTLEIQRTEQGDSAMYLCASSFQGASDTQYFGPGTRLTVL.

The chain has TRBV27 and TRBJ2-1, with D possibly being TRBD2 (5 bases). CDR3 length: 15 amino acids. Trimming took 3 bases from V and 4 from J, leaving 13 bases between them. The germline CDR1 and CDR2 sequences are MNHEY and SMNVEV (reference sequence). The CDR3 region is CASSFLRGIYNEQFF. The CDR3 nucleotides are TGTGCCAGCAGTTTTCTCCGGGGAATATACAATGAGCAGTTCTTC.

The genes are TRBV4-3 and TRBJ2-1; 10 nucleotides match TRBD1. Germline CDR1 LGHNA, CDR2 YSLEER. J gave up 9 bases and V 1 base, and 6 bases lay outside the gene matches. The CDR3 sequence is 15 residues long. CDR3 region: CASSQGGTGVAEQFF. Here the CDR3 DNA reads TGCGCCAGCAGCCAAGGGGGGACAGGGGTGGCTGAGCAGTTCTTC.

The V gene is TRBV27, the J gene TRBJ1-1; D gene ambiguous. The CDR3 contains 17 residues. V gave up 5 bases and J gave up 0 bases, with 19 bases separating them. In germline, CDR1 is MNHEY, CDR2 SMNVEV (reference sequence). The CDR3 region is CASSPQSGLRMNTEAFF. CDR3 nucleotides: TGTGCCAGCAGTCCTCAGAGCGGTCTGCGAATGAACACTGAAGCTTTCTTT.

This clone was detected a few times. CDR3 region: CASSMDTYEQYF. The CDR3 coding sequence is TGTGCCAGTAGTATGGACACCTACGAGCAGTACTTC. The rearrangement joins TRBV19 to TRBJ2-7, with D possibly being TRBD1 (5 bases). This CDR3 is 12 amino acids long. The V end lost 3 bases, the J end lost 2 bases, and 5 bases lay between the germline ends. Per germline, CDR1 LNHDA and CDR2 SQIVND (reference sequence).

The rearrangement uses TRBV18 and TRBJ1-4, with TRBD1 identical over 8 bases. This CDR3 region has 15 residues. CDR1 and CDR2 (germline): KGHSH, LQKENI. The ends lost 3 bases at V and 7 bases at J; junction bases unmatched: 7. CDR3 sequence: CASSPDRGGSEKLFF. The CDR3 region has the DNA TGTGCCAGCTCACCCGACAGGGGAGGCAGTGAAAAACTGTTTTTT.

This clone was picked up a small number of times. V usage is TRBV5-1 and J usage is TRBJ1-6; D is unclear. CDR3 size: 13 residues. The V gene lost 1 base and the J gene lost 10 bases, with 9 bases spanning the gap. CDR1 is SGHRS, CDR2 YFSETQ, per germline. CDR3 coding DNA: TGCGCCAGCAGCTTGACAGACCGGTCACCCCTCCACTTT. Its protein product is CASSLTDRSPLHF. The variable domain in full, completed from reference TRBV5-1 and TRBJ1-6, reads KAGVTQTPRYLIKTRGQQVTLSCSPISGHRSVSWYQQTPGQGLQFLFEYFSETQRNKGNFPGRFSGRQFSNSRSEMNVSTLELGDSALYLCASSLTDRSPLHFGNGTRLTVT.

V usage is TRBV4-1 and J usage is TRBJ1-1; 8 positions match TRBD1. Germline CDR1 and CDR2: MGHRA and YSYEKL. The CDR3 runs 16 residues. The V and J ends lost 2 bases and 7 bases, in that order; junction bases with no gene match: 12. Written as DNA, the CDR3 is TGCGCCAGCAGCCAACTTCGAACAGGGGGAATGGGTGAAGCTTTCTTT. The encoded protein is CASSQLRTGGMGEAFF.

The J gene is TRBJ1-5, the V gene TRBV25-1; tentatively, D is TRBD1 (6 bases). CDR1 MGHDK and CDR2 SYGVNS come from the germline V gene. The CDR3 has 14 amino acids. V lost 2 bases to trimming and J lost 6 bases, with 11 bases between them. The chain's CDR3 is CASSEAGVGQPQHF. CDR3 in DNA: TGTGCCAGCAGTGAAGCAGGGGTTGGTCAGCCCCAGCATTTT.

The rearrangement joins TRBV6-1 to TRBJ1-4, with 7 bases matching TRBD1. The germline CDR1 and CDR2 sequences are MNHNS and SASEGT. This CDR3 region has 12 residues. J lost 8 bases, V lost 10 bases, and 7 bases had no gene match. The CDR3 region has the DNA TGTGCCACCCGGACAGGTCTGGAAAAACTGTTTTTT. Amino acids: CATRTGLEKLFF.

The CDR3 DNA reads as TGTGCCAGCAGTTTATATGCGTTGGGCACAGATACGCAGTATTTT. Its translation: CASSLYALGTDTQYF. The rearrangement links TRBV27 to TRBJ2-3; D gene unclear. The CDR3 spans 15 residues. V lost 1 base and J 1 base, leaving 9 bases between the germline ends. The germline V gene has CDR1 MNHEY and CDR2 SMNVEV (reference sequence).

V and J are TRBV29-1 and TRBJ1-1, with 8 bases matching TRBD1. The germline gives CDR1 SQVTM, CDR2 ANQGSEA. CDR3 length: 11 amino acids. V lost 6 bases to trimming and J lost 7 bases; unmatched junction nucleotides: 4. CDR3 bases: TGCAGCGTGGTAGGACAGGGTGAAGCTTTCTTT. Amino acids: CSVVGQGEAFF.

The chain employs TRBV19 and TRBJ1-5; possibly TRBD1 for D (6 bases). The V gene's germline CDR1 is LNHDA and CDR2 SQIVND (reference sequence). There are 14 residues in the CDR3. Trimming removed 3 bases from V and 2 bases from J, with 8 bases in between. The CDR3 sequence is CASSMRQGNQPQHF. The CDR3, as DNA: TGTGCCAGTAGTATGAGACAGGGCAATCAGCCCCAGCATTTT.

J is TRBJ2-7 and V is TRBV27; D is unresolved. The CDR3 runs 11 residues. Germline lookup yields CDR1 MNHEY and CDR2 SMNVEV (reference sequence). Trimming removed 4 bases from V and 7 bases from J, with 8 bases in between. CDR3 residues: CASSSGAEQYF. CDR3 coding DNA: TGTGCCAGCAGTTCCGGAGCAGAGCAGTACTTC.

This clone has more than one count but fewer than ten. V usage is TRBV18 and J usage is TRBJ1-6, with TRBD1 identical over 11 bases. Germline V lookup: CDR1 KGHSH, CDR2 LQKENI. The CDR3 has 17 residues. V lost 3 bases to trimming and J lost 8 bases; unmatched junction nucleotides: 9. The CDR3 DNA reads as TGTGCCAGCTCACCCCTGGACAGGGGGCGAAGAGATTCACCCCTCCACTTT. Its protein product is CASSPLDRGRRDSPLHF.

The chain couples TRBV4-2 to TRBJ1-1; 7 nucleotides align to TRBD1. The V segment lost 4 bases and the J segment 5 bases; nucleotides outside the gene matches: 7. Germline V gene data show CDR1 as LGHNA and CDR2 as YNFKEQ. CDR3 length: 14 residues. The CDR3 sequence: CASSRTGETTEAFF. The CDR3 DNA sequence: TGTGCCAGCAGCCGAACAGGGGAGACGACTGAAGCTTTCTTT.

This clone was counted a few times. The rearrangement links TRBV5-1 to TRBJ1-2; D ambiguous. CDR3 size: 12 residues. Germline CDR1 is SGHRS and CDR2 is YFSETQ. V lost 4 bases, J lost 8 bases, and 12 bases lay in between. The CDR3 region is CASSPEVQGYTF. In DNA form, the CDR3 reads TGCGCCAGCAGCCCGGAGGTCCAGGGCTACACCTTC.

The chain recombines TRBV6-6 with TRBJ1-5, with TRBD1 as a possible D gene (6 bases). V was pared by 6 bases and J by 4 bases, with 13 bases between. The CDR3 has 14 amino acids. The germline CDR1 and CDR2 sequences are MNHNY and SVGAGI (reference sequence). This CDR3 is CASSRGQFNQPQHF. As DNA, the CDR3 is TGTGCCAGCAGCCGAGGACAGTTTAATCAGCCCCAGCATTTT.